The clone carrying this T cell receptor beta chain was detected many times. The data originate from a study of regulatory T cells in long-lasting Graves disease. Indicated time point: persistent/refractory GD, antithyroid drugs over 5 years with positive TRAb. Scientists built the TCR library using RNA that was extracted from PBMCs. CDR3-region Arm-PCR and iRepertoire HTBI primers produced the TCR beta libraries. Via MiXCR, TCRdb re-called the multiplex PCR reads, giving one row per CDR3 protein. This sample has roughly 400,000 distinct CDR3 sequences; 21% occur once, and the top ten carry approximately 15%. Germline V gene sequence: CDR1 MGHRA, CDR2 YSYEKL. This CDR3 comprises 13 residues. V gave up 1 base and J gave up 1 base, with 4 bases separating them.

The J gene is TRBJ1-1, the V gene TRBV4-1; D ambiguous. The receptor was derived from a female donor with Graves disease. This sample comprised peripheral blood mononuclear cells (PBMCs), obtained when the disease was refractory, from a patient treated with antithyroid drugs. The CDR3 bases are TGCGCCAGCAGCCAAGTCCCGAACACTGAAGCTTTCTTT. Protein: CASSQVPNTEAFF.